This entry lists 10 T cell receptor beta chains sequenced from one sample in a study of OX40 agonist ivuxolimab in advanced cancers. The data were produced by immunoSEQ multiplex PCR, yet TCRdb's version contains in-frame clones alone and is incomplete. The data hold roughly 41,000 clones, with around 86% observed a single time. The sequencing here drew on CD4+ or CD8+ T cells sorted from blood, taken in a trial of the OX40 agonist ivuxolimab. These receptors came from an adult with an advanced solid tumor such as melanoma, head and neck, liver or kidney cancer.

The chain recombines TRBV2 with TRBJ2-1; D might be TRBD1 (6 bases). Germline V lookup: CDR1 SNHLY, CDR2 FYNNEI. V gave up 11 bases and J gave up 10 bases, with 18 bases separating them. The CDR3 runs to 12 residues. The CDR3 nucleotides are TGTGCCGATCGACAGGACGCACGGGAGCAGTTCTTC. Amino acids: CADRQDAREQFF.

J is TRBJ2-1 and V is TRBV18; tentative D call: TRBD1 (6 bases). V lost 4 bases, J lost 0 bases, and 7 bases lay in between. This CDR3 is 14 amino acids long. From germline, CDR1 is KGHSH and CDR2 LQKENI. CDR3 sequence reads: CASSLGGSYNEQFF. The CDR3 DNA sequence: TGTGCCAGCTCACTAGGGGGCTCCTACAATGAGCAGTTCTTC. Full variable domain (missing parts from reference TRBV18 and TRBJ2-1): NAGVMQNPRHLVRRRGQEARLRCSPMKGHSHVYWYRQLPEEGLKFMVYLQKENIIDESGMPKERFSAEFPKEGPSILRIQQVVRGDSAAYFCASSLGGSYNEQFFGPGTRLTVL.

This sequence joins TRBV27 and TRBJ1-6, with D maybe TRBD1 (5 bases). Per germline, CDR1 MNHEY and CDR2 SMNVEV (reference sequence). The V end was cut by 2 bases, the J end by 12 bases, with 23 bases between. The CDR3 length is 17 residues. CDR3 DNA: TGTGCCAGCAGTTTACGGGGACCGCACTTTCCTTTGCAACCCCTCCACTTT. Residues: CASSLRGPHFPLQPLHF.

The rearrangement uses TRBV27 and TRBJ2-2; 13 nucleotides agree with TRBD2. This CDR3 region has 16 residues. The germline V gene has CDR1 MNHEY and CDR2 SMNVEV (reference sequence). V lost 5 bases to trimming and J lost 5 bases; unmatched junction nucleotides: 5. In DNA, the CDR3 is TGTGCCAGCAGTCTCGGGACTAGCGGGGTTACCGGGGAGCTGTTTTTT. Residues: CASSLGTSGVTGELFF.

This chain uses TRBV20-1 with TRBJ2-7, with no clear D. Germline loops: CDR1 DFQATT, CDR2 SNEGSKA (reference sequence). The CDR3 consists of 11 residues. The germline V and J ends were trimmed by 1 base and 5 bases, with 6 bases remaining between them. Written as DNA, the CDR3 is TGCAGTGCTAGAGCAGACGACGAGCAGTACTTC. Protein: CSARADDEQYF.

This chain joins TRBV7-2 and TRBJ2-5; either TRBD1 or TRBD2 may supply D (5 bases each). V was pared by 3 bases and J by 5 bases, with 13 bases between. The CDR3 consists of 14 residues. Per germline, CDR1 SGHTA and CDR2 FQGNSA. Written as DNA, the CDR3 is TGTGCCAGCAGCTTCGGGACGTTGGAGGAGACCCAGTACTTC. This encodes CASSFGTLEETQYF.

V gene TRBV6-1 combines with J gene TRBJ2-1, with D possibly matching TRBD2 (7 bases). The CDR3 totals 16 residues. V was cut by 0 bases and J by 11 bases, with 20 bases left in between. Germline V gene lookup returns CDR1 MNHNS and CDR2 SASEGT. This chain's CDR3 is CASSEASGGLPSKQFF. CDR3 DNA: TGTGCCAGCAGTGAAGCTTCGGGGGGCCTCCCGAGCAAGCAGTTCTTC.

This CDR3 reads CASRETKLASGTGYEQYF. For the CDR3, the DNA is TGTGCCAGCAGGGAAACGAAACTGGCTTCGGGGACGGGCTACGAGCAGTACTTC. The rearrangement uses TRBV2 and TRBJ2-7; D tentatively reads TRBD1 or TRBD2 (5 bases each). Trimming pared 6 bases from V and 3 bases from J, leaving 27 bases between. The length of the CDR3 is 18 residues. Germline CDR1 SNHLY, CDR2 FYNNEI. The whole variable domain, filled in from reference TRBV2 and TRBJ2-7, reads EPEVTQTPSHQVTQMGQEVILRCVPISNHLYFYWYRQILGQKVEFLVSFYNNEISEKSEIFDDQFSVERPDGSNFTLKIRSTKLEDSAMYFCASRETKLASGTGYEQYFGPGTRLTVT.

This clone was counted a few times. The chain combines TRBV2 with TRBJ1-6; D call uncertain. The CDR3 runs to 12 residues. The germline V and J ends were trimmed by 10 bases and 5 bases, with 9 bases remaining between them. CDR1 and CDR2 from the germline V gene are SNHLY and FYNNEI. This chain's CDR3 is CATSENNSPLHF. The CDR3 nucleotides are TGTGCCACGAGTGAGAATAATTCACCCCTCCACTTT.

The chain has TRBV5-1 and TRBJ2-2; D is uncertain. The germline V gene encodes CDR1 SGHRS and CDR2 YFSETQ. Trimming took off 4 bases at V and 7 bases at J, with 14 bases between the two ends. This CDR3 is built from 14 residues. CDR3: CASSRRPPLGELFF. CDR3 coding DNA: TGCGCCAGCAGCAGGAGACCGCCCCTCGGGGAGCTGTTTTTT.